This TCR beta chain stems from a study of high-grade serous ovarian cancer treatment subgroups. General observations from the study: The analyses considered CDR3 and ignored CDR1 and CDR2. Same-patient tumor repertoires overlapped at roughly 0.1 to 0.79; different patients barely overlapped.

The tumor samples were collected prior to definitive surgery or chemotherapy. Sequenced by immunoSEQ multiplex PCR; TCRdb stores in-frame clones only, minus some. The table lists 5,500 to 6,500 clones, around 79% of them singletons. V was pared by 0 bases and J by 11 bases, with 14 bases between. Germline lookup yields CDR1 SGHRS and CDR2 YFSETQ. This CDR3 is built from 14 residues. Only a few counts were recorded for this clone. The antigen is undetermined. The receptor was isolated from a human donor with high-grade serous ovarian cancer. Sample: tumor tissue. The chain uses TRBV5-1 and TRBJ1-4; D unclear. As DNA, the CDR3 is TGCGCCAGCAGCTTGGAGTCGGCGGGGAGGAAACTGTTTTTT. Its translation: CASSLESAGRKLFF.